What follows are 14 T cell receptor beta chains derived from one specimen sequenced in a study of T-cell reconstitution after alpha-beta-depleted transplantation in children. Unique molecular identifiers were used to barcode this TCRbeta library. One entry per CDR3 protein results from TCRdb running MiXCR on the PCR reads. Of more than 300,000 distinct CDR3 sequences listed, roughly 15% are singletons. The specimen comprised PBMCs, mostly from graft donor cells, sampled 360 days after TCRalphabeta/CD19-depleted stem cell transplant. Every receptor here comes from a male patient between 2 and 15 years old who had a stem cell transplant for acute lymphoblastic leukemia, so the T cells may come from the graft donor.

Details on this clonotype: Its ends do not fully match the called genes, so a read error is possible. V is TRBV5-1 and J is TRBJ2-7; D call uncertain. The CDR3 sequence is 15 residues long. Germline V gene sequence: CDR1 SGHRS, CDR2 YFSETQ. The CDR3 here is CARSLEELSSYEQYF. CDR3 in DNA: TGCGCCAGGAGCTTGGAAGAGTTGAGCTCCTACGAGCAGTACTTC.

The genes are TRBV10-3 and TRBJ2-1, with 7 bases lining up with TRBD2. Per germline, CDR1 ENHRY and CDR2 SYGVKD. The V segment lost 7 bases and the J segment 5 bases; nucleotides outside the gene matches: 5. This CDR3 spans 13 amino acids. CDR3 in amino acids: CAIMEGGDNEQFF. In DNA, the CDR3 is TGTGCCATCATGGAGGGAGGGGACAATGAGCAGTTCTTC.

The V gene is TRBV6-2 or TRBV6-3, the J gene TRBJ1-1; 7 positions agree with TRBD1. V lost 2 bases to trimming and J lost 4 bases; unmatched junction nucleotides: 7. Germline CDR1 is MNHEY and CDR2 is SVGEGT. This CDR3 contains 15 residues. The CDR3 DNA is TGTGCCAGCAGTTACCCCAGGGGGGGCTCCACTGAAGCTTTCTTT. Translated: CASSYPRGGSTEAFF.

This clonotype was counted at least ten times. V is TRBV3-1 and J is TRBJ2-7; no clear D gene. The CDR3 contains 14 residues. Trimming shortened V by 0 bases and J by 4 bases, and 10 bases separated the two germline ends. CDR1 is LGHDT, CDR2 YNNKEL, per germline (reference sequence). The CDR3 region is CASSQEVYGYEQYF. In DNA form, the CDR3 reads TGTGCCAGCAGCCAAGAAGTGTACGGGTACGAGCAGTACTTC.

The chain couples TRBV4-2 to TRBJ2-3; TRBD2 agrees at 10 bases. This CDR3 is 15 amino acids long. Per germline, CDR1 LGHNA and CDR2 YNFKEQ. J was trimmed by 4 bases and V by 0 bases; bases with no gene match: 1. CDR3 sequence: CASSQESGRADTQYF. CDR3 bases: TGTGCCAGCAGCCAAGAGAGCGGGAGGGCAGATACGCAGTATTTT.

CDR3 coding DNA: TGTGCCACCAGTGATTTGGGCGTTCCGAGCACAGATACGCAGTATTTT. Protein sequence: CATSDLGVPSTDTQYF. V is TRBV24-1 and J is TRBJ2-3; the D is unclear. Germline V gene sequence: CDR1 KGHDR, CDR2 SFDVKD. This CDR3 spans 16 amino acids. V was shortened by 0 bases and J by 0 bases, with 9 bases between the two germline ends.

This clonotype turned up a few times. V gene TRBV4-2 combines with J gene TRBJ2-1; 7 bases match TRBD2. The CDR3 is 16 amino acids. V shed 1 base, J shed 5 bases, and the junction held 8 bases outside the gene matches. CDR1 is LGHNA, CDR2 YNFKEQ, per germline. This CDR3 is CASSQASAGVNNEQFF. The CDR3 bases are TGTGCCAGCAGCCAAGCTTCTGCGGGAGTTAACAATGAGCAGTTCTTC.

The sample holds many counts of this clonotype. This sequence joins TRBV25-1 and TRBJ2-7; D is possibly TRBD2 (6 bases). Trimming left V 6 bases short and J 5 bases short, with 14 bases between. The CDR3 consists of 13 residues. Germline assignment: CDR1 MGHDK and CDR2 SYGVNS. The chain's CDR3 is CASSGEWGDEQYF. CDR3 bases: TGTGCCAGCAGCGGGGAGTGGGGGGACGAGCAGTACTTC.

In DNA, the CDR3 is TGTGCCAGCAGTTCCCTCCAGGGGCTAGCCTCCTACGAGCAGTACTTC. This translates into CASSSLQGLASYEQYF. J is TRBJ2-7 and V is TRBV28; perhaps TRBD1 as D (6 bases). The CDR3 is 16 residues long. The germline V and J ends were trimmed by 4 bases and 0 bases, with 16 bases remaining between them. CDR1 and CDR2 (germline): MDHEN, SYDVKM.

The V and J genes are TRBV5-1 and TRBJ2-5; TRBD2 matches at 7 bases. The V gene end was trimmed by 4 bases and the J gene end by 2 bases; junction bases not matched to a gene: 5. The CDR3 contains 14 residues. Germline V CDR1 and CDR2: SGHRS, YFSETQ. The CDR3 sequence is CASSVSSGQETQYF. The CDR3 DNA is TGCGCCAGCAGCGTATCTAGCGGTCAAGAGACCCAGTACTTC.

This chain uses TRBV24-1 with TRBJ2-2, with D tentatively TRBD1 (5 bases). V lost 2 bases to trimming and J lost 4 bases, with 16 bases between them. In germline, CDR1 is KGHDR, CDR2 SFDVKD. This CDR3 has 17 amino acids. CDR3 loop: CATSDWSPGLGTGELFF. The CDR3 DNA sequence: TGTGCCACCAGTGATTGGAGTCCAGGGCTGGGCACCGGGGAGCTGTTTTTT.

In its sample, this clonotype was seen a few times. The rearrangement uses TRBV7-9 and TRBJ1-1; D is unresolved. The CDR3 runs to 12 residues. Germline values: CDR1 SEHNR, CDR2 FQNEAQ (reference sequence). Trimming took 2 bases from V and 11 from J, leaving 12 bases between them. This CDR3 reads CASSLRSPRAFF. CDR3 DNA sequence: TGTGCCAGCAGCTTACGTTCCCCCCGGGCTTTCTTT.

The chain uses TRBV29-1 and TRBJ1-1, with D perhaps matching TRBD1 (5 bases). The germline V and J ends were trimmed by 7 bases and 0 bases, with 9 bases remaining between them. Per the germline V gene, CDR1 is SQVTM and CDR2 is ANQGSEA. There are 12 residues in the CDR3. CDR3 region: CSAGGVNTEAFF. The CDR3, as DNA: TGCAGCGCCGGAGGGGTGAACACTGAAGCTTTCTTT.

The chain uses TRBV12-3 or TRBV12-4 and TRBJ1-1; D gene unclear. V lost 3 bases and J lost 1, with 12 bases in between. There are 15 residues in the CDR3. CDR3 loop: CASSFLKRQNTEAFF. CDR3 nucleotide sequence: TGTGCCAGCAGTTTTCTGAAACGACAGAACACTGAAGCTTTCTTT.